The rows below give T cell receptor beta chains drawn from one sample of a study of beta chain features in type 1 diabetes. Method: immunoSEQ multiplex PCR; TCRdb's copy keeps in-frame clones and lacks some. The sample has 45,000 to 60,000 clones, roughly 40% seen once. The specimen sequenced was stem cell memory CD4+ T cells from blood. These receptors came from a man aged 30 to 39 with type 1 diabetes. The conserved cysteine and the conserved F or W are not part of the CDR3 here. The D gene is left open where the match is weak.

j_call: TRBJ2-3
d_call: TRBD2
v_call: TRBV5-4
cdr3_length: 16
cdr3_aa: ASSYTGTSESSTDTQY

j_call: TRBJ2-4
d_call: TRBD2
v_call: TRBV27
cdr3_length: 13
cdr3_aa: ASASPLAVKNIQY

j_call: TRBJ1-1
d_call: .
v_call: TRBV7-9
cdr3_length: 11
cdr3_aa: ASSWRMGTEAF

j_call: TRBJ1-5
d_call: TRBD1
v_call: TRBV7-2
cdr3_length: 15
cdr3_aa: ASSPAGTGGWNQPQH

j_call: TRBJ2-4
d_call: .
v_call: TRBV14
cdr3_length: 11
cdr3_aa: ASSPPGVGIQY

j_call: TRBJ2-1
d_call: TRBD2
v_call: TRBV7-9
cdr3_length: 12
cdr3_aa: ASSIRTSSNEQF

j_call: TRBJ2-7
d_call: TRBD2
v_call: TRBV7-2
cdr3_length: 14
cdr3_aa: ASSPGLAFSPYEQY

j_call: TRBJ2-7
d_call: .
v_call: TRBV6-4
cdr3_length: 10
cdr3_aa: ASIKDYYEQY

j_call: TRBJ2-1
d_call: .
v_call: TRBV18
cdr3_length: 15
cdr3_aa: ASSPSGKVGVYNEQF

j_call: TRBJ2-1
d_call: .
v_call: TRBV5-1
cdr3_length: 13
cdr3_aa: ASSVMTSLGSEQF